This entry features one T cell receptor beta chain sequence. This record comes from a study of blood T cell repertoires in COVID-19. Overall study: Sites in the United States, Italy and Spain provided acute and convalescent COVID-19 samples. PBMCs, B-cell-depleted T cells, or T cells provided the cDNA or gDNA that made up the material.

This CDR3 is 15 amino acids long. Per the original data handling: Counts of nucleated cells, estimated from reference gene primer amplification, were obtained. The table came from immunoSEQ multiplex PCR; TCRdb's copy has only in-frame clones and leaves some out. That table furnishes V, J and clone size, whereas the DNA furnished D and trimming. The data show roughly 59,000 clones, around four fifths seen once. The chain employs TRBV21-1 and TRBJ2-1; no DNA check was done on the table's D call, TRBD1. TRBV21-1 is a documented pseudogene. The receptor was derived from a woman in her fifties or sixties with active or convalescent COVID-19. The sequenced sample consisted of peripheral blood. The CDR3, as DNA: TGTGCCAGCAGCGGTTGGGACAGGGGAGTGGGTGAGCAGTTCTTC. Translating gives CASSGWDRGVGEQFF.